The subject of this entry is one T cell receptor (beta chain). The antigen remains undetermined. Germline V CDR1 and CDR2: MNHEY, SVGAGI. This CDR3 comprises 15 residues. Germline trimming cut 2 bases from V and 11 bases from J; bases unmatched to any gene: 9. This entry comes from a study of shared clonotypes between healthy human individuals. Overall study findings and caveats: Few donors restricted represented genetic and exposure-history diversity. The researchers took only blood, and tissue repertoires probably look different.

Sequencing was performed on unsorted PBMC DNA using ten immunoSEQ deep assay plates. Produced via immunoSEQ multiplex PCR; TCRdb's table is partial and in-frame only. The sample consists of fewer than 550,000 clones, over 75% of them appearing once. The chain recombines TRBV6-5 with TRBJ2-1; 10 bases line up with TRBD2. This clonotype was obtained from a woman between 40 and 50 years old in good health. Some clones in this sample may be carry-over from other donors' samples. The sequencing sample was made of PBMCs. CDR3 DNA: TGTGCCAGCAGTTACCCGACTAGCGGGTCATCCCAGCAGTTCTTC. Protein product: CASSYPTSGSSQQFF.